This T cell receptor beta chain appears in the sequencing data of a study of T cell responses to AZD1222 COVID-19 vaccine. Of note for this clone: Its antigen is as yet unknown.

Study-wide results and caveats: Donors were chiefly white British, with a greater number of females, and clonal diversity was perhaps underestimated. Only five or six AZD1222 recipients tested seropositive at baseline. Spike-specific TCR repertoires showed rising breadth and depth after two AZD1222 doses. Reports say nearly half of spike-specific TCRs go after unmutated variant regions.

Assay: immunoSEQ multiplex PCR; the TCRdb copy retains only in-frame clones and omits some. In the table there are roughly 70,000 clones, roughly 87% of which are singletons. The input for sequencing was peripheral blood, taken on day 0 of AZD1222 vaccination. The sequence was collected from an adult in good health.

CDR3 nucleotide sequence: TGCGCCAGCAGCCTTAGACAGTTTTCCCTCTACGAGCAGTACTTC. Protein: CASSLRQFSLYEQYF. The chain uses TRBV5-1 and TRBJ2-7, with D perhaps matching TRBD1 (5 bases). The CDR3 has 15 amino acids. CDR1 and CDR2 (germline): SGHRS, YFSETQ. Trimming cost V 4 bases and J 3 bases, with 17 bases left between them.